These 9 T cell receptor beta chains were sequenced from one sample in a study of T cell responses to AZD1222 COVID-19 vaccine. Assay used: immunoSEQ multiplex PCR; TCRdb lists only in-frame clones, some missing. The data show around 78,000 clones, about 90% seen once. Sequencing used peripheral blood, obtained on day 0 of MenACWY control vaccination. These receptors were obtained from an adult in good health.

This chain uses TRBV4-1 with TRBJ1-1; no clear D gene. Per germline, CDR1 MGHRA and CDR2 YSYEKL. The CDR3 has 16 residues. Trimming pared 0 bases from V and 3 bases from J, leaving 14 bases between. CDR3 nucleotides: TGCGCCAGCAGCCAAGATGTCGGGCGGCGCTACACTGAAGCTTTCTTT. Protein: CASSQDVGRRYTEAFF.

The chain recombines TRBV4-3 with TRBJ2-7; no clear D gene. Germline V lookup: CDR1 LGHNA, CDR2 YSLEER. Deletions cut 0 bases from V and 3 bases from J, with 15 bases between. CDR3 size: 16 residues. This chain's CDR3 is CASSQDSAPYGYEQYF. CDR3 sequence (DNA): TGCGCCAGCAGCCAAGATTCAGCTCCCTACGGCTACGAGCAGTACTTC.

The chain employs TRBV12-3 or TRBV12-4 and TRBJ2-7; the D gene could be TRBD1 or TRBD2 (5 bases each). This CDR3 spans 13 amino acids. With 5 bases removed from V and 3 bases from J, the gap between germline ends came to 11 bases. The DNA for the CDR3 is TGTGCCAGCAGTGGGACCTGGGGCTACGAGCAGTACTTC. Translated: CASSGTWGYEQYF.

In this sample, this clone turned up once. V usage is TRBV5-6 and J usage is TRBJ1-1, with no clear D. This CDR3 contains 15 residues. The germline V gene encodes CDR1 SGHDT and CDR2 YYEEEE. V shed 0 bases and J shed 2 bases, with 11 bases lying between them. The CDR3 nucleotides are TGTGCCAGCAGCTTGGGACTCGGAGGAAACACTGAAGCTTTCTTT. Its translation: CASSLGLGGNTEAFF.

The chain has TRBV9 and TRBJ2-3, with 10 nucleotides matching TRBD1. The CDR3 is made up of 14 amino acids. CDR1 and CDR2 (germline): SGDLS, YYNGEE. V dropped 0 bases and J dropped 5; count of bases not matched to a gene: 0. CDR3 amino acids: CASSVGTGGDTQYF. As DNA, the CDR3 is TGTGCCAGCAGCGTAGGGACAGGGGGAGATACGCAGTATTTT.

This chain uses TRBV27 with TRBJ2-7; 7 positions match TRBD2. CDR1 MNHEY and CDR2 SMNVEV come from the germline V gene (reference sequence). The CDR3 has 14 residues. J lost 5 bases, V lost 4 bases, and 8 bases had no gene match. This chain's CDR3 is CASSSAGARNEQYF. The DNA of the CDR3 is TGTGCCAGCAGTTCCGCGGGAGCTCGAAACGAGCAGTACTTC.

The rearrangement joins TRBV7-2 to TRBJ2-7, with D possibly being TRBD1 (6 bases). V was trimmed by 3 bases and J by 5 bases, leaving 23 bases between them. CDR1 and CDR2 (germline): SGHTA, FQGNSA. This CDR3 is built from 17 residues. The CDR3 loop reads CASSFHRTGNIIHEQYF. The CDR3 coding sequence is TGTGCCAGCAGCTTCCACCGAACAGGGAATATTATCCACGAGCAGTACTTC. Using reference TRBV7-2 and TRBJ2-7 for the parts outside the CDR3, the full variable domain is GAGVSQSPSNKVTEKGKDVELRCDPISGHTALYWYRQSLGQGLEFLIYFQGNSAPDKSGLPSDRFSAERTGGSVSTLTIQRTQQEDSAVYLCASSFHRTGNIIHEQYFGPGTRLTVT.

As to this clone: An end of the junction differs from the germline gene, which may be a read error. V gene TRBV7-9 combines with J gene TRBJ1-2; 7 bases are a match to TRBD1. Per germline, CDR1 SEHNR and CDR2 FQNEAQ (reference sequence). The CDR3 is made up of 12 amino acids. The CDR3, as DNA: TGTGCCAGCAGCTTAGAAGGGGGCTCCGCTCCCTTC. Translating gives CASSLEGGSAPF.

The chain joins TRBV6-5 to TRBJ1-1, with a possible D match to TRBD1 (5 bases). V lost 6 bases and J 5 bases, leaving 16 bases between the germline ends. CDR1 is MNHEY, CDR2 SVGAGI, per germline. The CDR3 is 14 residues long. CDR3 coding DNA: TGTGCCAGCAGAATCTCGGGGGGGTATACTGAAGCTTTCTTT. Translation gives CASRISGGYTEAFF.